The source of this T cell receptor (beta chain) is a study of OX40 agonist ivuxolimab in advanced cancers. Study-wide background: Partial responses were observed in three patients, of whom one had hepatocellular carcinoma and two had cutaneous melanoma.

Note on this clone: The target antigen is unknown.

The germline V gene has CDR1 SGHVS and CDR2 FNYEAQ. The CDR3 sequence is 15 residues long. V lost 2 bases, J lost 4 bases, and 2 bases stayed unmatched. Generated by immunoSEQ multiplex PCR, the TCRdb table keeps only in-frame clones and is missing some. The table lists around 47,000 clones, around 84% of them singletons. Whole-study results and caveats: The CD4+ and CD8+ T cells in the blood had expanded clonally by week 6 at 0.1 to 3.0 mg/kg.

The chain is built from TRBV7-6 and TRBJ2-5, with TRBD2 identical over 12 bases. Sequences were derived from CD4+ or CD8+ T cells sorted from blood, sampled in a trial of the OX40 agonist ivuxolimab. The receptor's source is an adult with an advanced solid tumor such as melanoma, head and neck, liver or kidney cancer. This chain's CDR3 is CASSLLAGGRETQYF. The CDR3, as DNA: TGTGCCAGCAGCTTACTAGCGGGGGGGCGAGAGACCCAGTACTTC. The full variable domain, in which reference TRBV7-6 and TRBJ2-5 provide the parts outside the CDR3, is GAGVSQSPRYKVTKRGQDVALRCDPISGHVSLYWYRQALGQGPEFLTYFNYEAQQDKSGLPNDRFSAERPEGSISTLTIQRTEQRDSAMYRCASSLLAGGRETQYFGPGTRLLVL.